Below, 19 T cell receptor beta chains from the same sample are listed, as sequenced in a study of T cells after yellow fever vaccination. TCRdb called the 5' RACE reads again in MiXCR, with one record for every CDR3 protein. The table lists about 130,000 distinct CDR3 sequences, approximately 9% of them singletons. The source was CD8+ T cells sorted from PBMCs, collected on the day of the yellow fever booster vaccination. All receptors derive from a man aged 18 to 30 who received the YFV17D yellow fever vaccine.

This clonotype was picked up a small number of times. The CDR3 sequence is CAIKEGGSYEQYF. CDR3 DNA: TGTGCCATCAAGGAGGGGGGCTCCTACGAGCAGTACTTC. The chain links TRBV10-3 to TRBJ2-7; D possibly uses TRBD1 or TRBD2 (6 bases each). V lost 7 bases and J lost 0, with 10 bases in between. The CDR3 runs to 13 residues. Per germline, CDR1 ENHRY and CDR2 SYGVKD.

This chain joins TRBV6-5 and TRBJ2-1; 11 nucleotides agree with TRBD2. V dropped 2 bases and J dropped 6; count of bases not matched to a gene: 9. The CDR3 has 17 residues. Germline CDR1 reads MNHEY; CDR2 reads SVGAGI. CDR3 nucleotides: TGTGCCAGCAGTTACCTATGGGGTAGCGGGGGGGCCAATGAGCAGTTCTTC. It yields the protein CASSYLWGSGGANEQFF.

CDR3 nucleotides: TGTGCCAGCAGCTTTGGATGGACTAACTATGGCTACACCTTC. As protein: CASSFGWTNYGYTF. The V and J genes are TRBV5-6 and TRBJ1-2; D is unresolved. V was shortened by 2 bases and J by 0 bases, with 8 bases between the two germline ends. Germline V CDR1 and CDR2: SGHDT, YYEEEE. The CDR3 is made up of 14 amino acids.

This clonotype was detected ten times or more. The chain uses TRBV7-9 and TRBJ2-3; D is uncertain. Trimming shortened V by 1 base and J by 4 bases, and 6 bases separated the two germline ends. CDR3 length: 13 residues. CDR1 and CDR2 (germline): SEHNR, FQNEAQ (reference sequence). The CDR3 nucleotides are TGTGCCAGCAGCTTAGGTTTGGCAGATACGCAGTATTTT. It codes for CASSLGLADTQYF.

The gene calls are TRBV10-3 and TRBJ1-5; D gene ambiguous. Per the germline V gene, CDR1 is ENHRY and CDR2 is SYGVKD. The CDR3 contains 15 residues. The V gene lost 2 bases and the J gene lost 0 bases, with 8 bases spanning the gap. The CDR3 region is CAISEMSYSNQPQHF. The CDR3 DNA reads as TGTGCCATCAGTGAGATGAGTTATAGCAATCAGCCCCAGCATTTT.

This clonotype was counted many times. This sequence joins TRBV7-9 and TRBJ1-2; 8 nucleotides match TRBD1. Germline V CDR1 and CDR2: SEHNR, FQNEAQ (reference sequence). The V and J ends lost 5 bases and 8 bases, in that order; junction bases with no gene match: 7. The CDR3 runs to 13 residues. In DNA, the CDR3 is TGTGCCAGCAGCGGACAGGGAGTAGGCGGCTACACCTTC. Protein: CASSGQGVGGYTF.

This clonotype came up once. This chain connects TRBV24-1 to TRBJ2-2; TRBD2 is a possible D gene (5 bases). In germline, CDR1 is KGHDR, CDR2 SFDVKD. This CDR3 spans 14 amino acids. V was trimmed by 4 bases and J by 6 bases, leaving 11 bases between them. The CDR3, as DNA: TGTGCCACCAGTGACGATGAGGGAGCCGGGGAGCTGTTTTTT. It specifies CATSDDEGAGELFF.

This clonotype was counted a few times. V usage is TRBV5-4 and J usage is TRBJ2-1; D possibly corresponds to TRBD2 (6 bases). This CDR3 has 16 amino acids. Trimming took off 5 bases at V and 2 bases at J, with 17 bases between the two ends. CDR1 is SGHNT, CDR2 YYREEE, per germline (reference sequence). The CDR3 coding sequence is TGTGCCAGCAGTCCCTCGGATGCGGGGCCCTACAATGAGCAGTTCTTC. It translates to CASSPSDAGPYNEQFF.

This clonotype showed up just a few times. The chain recombines TRBV15 with TRBJ2-1; no clear D. CDR1 is LNHNV, CDR2 YYDKDF, per germline (reference sequence). The CDR3 totals 14 residues. V lost 1 base to trimming and J lost 6 bases, with 10 bases between them. In DNA, the CDR3 is TGTGCCACCAGCAGAGCCCTCGGACGCAATGAGCAGTTCTTC. It is translated as CATSRALGRNEQFF.

There are many counts of this clonotype. The chain uses TRBV6-5 and TRBJ1-1; D is possibly TRBD1 (5 bases). Germline V gene data show CDR1 as MNHEY and CDR2 as SVGAGI. The CDR3 sequence is 16 residues long. Trimming shortened V by 1 base and J by 5 bases, and 17 bases separated the two germline ends. In nucleotides, the CDR3 is TGTGCCAGCAGTTACTGGCGGGGCCAGGGAGGGACTGAAGCTTTCTTT. Translation gives CASSYWRGQGGTEAFF.

The rearrangement links TRBV7-9 to TRBJ1-6; D is possibly TRBD1 (5 bases). This CDR3 has 16 amino acids. Germline V lookup: CDR1 SEHNR, CDR2 FQNEAQ (reference sequence). V shed 4 bases and J shed 7 bases, with 17 bases lying between them. The CDR3: CASSSLGTSGNSPLHF. In nucleotides, the CDR3 is TGTGCCAGCAGCTCACTTGGGACTTCGGGCAATTCACCCCTCCACTTT.

This clonotype was counted many times. The rearrangement links TRBV29-1 to TRBJ2-3; D may be TRBD1 (6 bases). Germline CDR1 SQVTM, CDR2 ANQGSEA. V was cut by 7 bases and J by 3 bases, with 11 bases left in between. The CDR3 has 12 residues. The CDR3 DNA is TGCAGCGCTTATACAGGGACAGATACGCAGTATTTT. Amino acids: CSAYTGTDTQYF.

This clonotype was seen a few times. The V gene is TRBV20-1, the J gene TRBJ2-3; 7 nucleotides match TRBD2. Germline values: CDR1 DFQATT, CDR2 SNEGSKA (reference sequence). V shed 0 bases and J 2 bases; nucleotides not matched to a gene: 8. The CDR3 is 16 amino acids. The CDR3 DNA sequence: TGCAGTGCTAGAGATTGGGGGGGGTCGGACACAGATACGCAGTATTTT. Protein sequence: CSARDWGGSDTDTQYF.

This clonotype was seen ten or more times. The CDR3 sequence is CASSQGAGTSGADTQYF. The CDR3 bases are TGCGCCAGCAGCCAAGGGGCCGGGACCTCGGGCGCAGATACGCAGTATTTT. This sequence joins TRBV4-3 and TRBJ2-3; either TRBD1 or TRBD2 may fit D (5 bases each). The CDR3 has 17 residues. Looked up from germline, CDR1 is LGHNA and CDR2 is YSLEER. V lost 1 base, J lost 4 bases, and 18 bases lay in between.

In its sample, this clonotype was seen a few times. This chain connects TRBV13 to TRBJ2-1, with TRBD1 matching 8 bases. The junction had 6 bases not matched to a gene; V was cut back by 5 bases and J by 0 bases. CDR3 size: 16 residues. CDR1 is PRHDT, CDR2 FYEKMQ, per germline (reference sequence). The CDR3 DNA sequence: TGTGCCAGCAGCCTTCGACAGGGGCCCTCCTACAATGAGCAGTTCTTC. It encodes CASSLRQGPSYNEQFF.

This clonotype has just a few counts. The chain employs TRBV12-5 and TRBJ2-1; weak D call: TRBD1 (5 bases). This CDR3 has 10 amino acids. Trimming took 10 bases from V and 9 from J, leaving 10 bases between them. The germline CDR1 and CDR2 sequences are LGHNT and FRNRAP. This CDR3 is CAIWGGEQFF. Here the CDR3 DNA reads TGTGCTATATGGGGCGGTGAGCAGTTCTTC.

This clonotype came up a few times. The V gene is TRBV3-1, the J gene TRBJ1-1; the D gene is possibly TRBD1 (5 bases). The CDR3 totals 16 residues. V lost 4 bases, J lost 1 base, and 16 bases lay in between. Germline V gene lookup returns CDR1 LGHDT and CDR2 YNNKEL (reference sequence). The CDR3 sequence is CASSPPAGTGNTEAFF. CDR3 nucleotide sequence: TGTGCCAGCAGCCCCCCGGCCGGGACTGGGAACACTGAAGCTTTCTTT.

The chain has TRBV14 and TRBJ1-2, with TRBD1 as a possible D gene (5 bases). CDR1 is SGHDN, CDR2 FVKESK, per germline. V was shortened by 1 base and J by 4 bases, with 13 bases between the two germline ends. The CDR3 is 15 residues long. The CDR3 region is CASSQVLGDVYGYTF. The DNA of the CDR3 is TGTGCCAGCAGCCAAGTTCTAGGGGACGTCTATGGCTACACCTTC.

The chain employs TRBV5-5 and TRBJ2-7; D remains ambiguous. V lost 4 bases and J 4 bases, leaving 21 bases between the germline ends. Germline CDR1 and CDR2: SGHKS and YYEKEE (reference sequence). CDR3 length equals 16 residues. CDR3 sequence: CASSPVEVSPGYEQYV. DNA of the CDR3: TGTGCCAGCAGCCCCGTCGAGGTGAGCCCTGGATACGAGCAGTACGTC.